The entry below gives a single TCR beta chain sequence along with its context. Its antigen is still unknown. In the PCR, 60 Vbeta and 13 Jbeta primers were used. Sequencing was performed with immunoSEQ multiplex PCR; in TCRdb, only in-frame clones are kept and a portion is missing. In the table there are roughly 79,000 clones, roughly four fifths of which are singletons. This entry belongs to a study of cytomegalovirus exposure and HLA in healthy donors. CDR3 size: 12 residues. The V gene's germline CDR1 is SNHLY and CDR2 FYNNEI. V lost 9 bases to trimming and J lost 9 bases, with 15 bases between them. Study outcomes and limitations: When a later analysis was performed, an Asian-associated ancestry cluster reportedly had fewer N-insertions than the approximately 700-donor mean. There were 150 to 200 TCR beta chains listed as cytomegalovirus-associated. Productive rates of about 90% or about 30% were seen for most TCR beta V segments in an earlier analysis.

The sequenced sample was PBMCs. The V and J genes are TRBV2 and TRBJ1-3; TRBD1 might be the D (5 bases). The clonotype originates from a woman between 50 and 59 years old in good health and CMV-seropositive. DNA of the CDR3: TGTGCCAGTACCACAGGCCCGGCCACCATATATTTT. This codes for CASTTGPATIYF.